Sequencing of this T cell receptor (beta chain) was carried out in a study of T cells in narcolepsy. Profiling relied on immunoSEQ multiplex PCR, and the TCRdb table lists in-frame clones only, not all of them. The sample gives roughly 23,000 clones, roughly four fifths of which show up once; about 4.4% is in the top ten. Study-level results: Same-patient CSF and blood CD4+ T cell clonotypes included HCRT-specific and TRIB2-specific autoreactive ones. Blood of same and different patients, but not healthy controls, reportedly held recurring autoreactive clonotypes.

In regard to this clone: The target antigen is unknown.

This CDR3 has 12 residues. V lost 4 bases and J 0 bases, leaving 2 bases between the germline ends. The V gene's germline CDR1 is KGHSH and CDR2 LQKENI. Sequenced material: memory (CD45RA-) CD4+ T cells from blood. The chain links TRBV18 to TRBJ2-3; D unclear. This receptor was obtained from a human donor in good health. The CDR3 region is CASSLSTDTQYF. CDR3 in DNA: TGTGCCAGCTCACTTAGCACAGATACGCAGTATTTT.